Included here is one TCR beta chain sequence, with context. Peripheral blood came from all dose cohorts at three timepoints. The table came from immunoSEQ multiplex PCR; TCRdb's copy has only in-frame clones and leaves some out. The sample consists of around 46,000 clones, roughly 84% of them appearing once. This specimen belongs to a study of OX40 agonist ivuxolimab in advanced cancers. Study in general: The drug used for patients, ivuxolimab, was an agonistic anti-OX40 (CD134) antibody. Averaging roughly 60 years in age, with a range of about 20 to 90, the cohort was 82.7% male. Dose-escalation patients were diagnosed with hepatocellular carcinoma, melanoma, renal cell cancer or head and neck cancer.

From germline, CDR1 is WNHNN and CDR2 SYGVQD (reference sequence). With V trimmed by 3 bases and J by 4 bases, 6 bases remained unmatched. The CDR3 loop spans 17 amino acids. The sample in question was CD4+ or CD8+ T cells sorted from blood, obtained in a trial of the OX40 agonist ivuxolimab. This chain joins TRBV10-1 and TRBJ2-2, with 12 bases matching TRBD2. The sequence came from an adult with an advanced solid tumor such as melanoma, head and neck, liver or kidney cancer. DNA of the CDR3: TGCGCCAGCAGTGACTCTAGGACTAGCGGGATCACCGGGGAGCTGTTTTTT. Translating gives CASSDSRTSGITGELFF.